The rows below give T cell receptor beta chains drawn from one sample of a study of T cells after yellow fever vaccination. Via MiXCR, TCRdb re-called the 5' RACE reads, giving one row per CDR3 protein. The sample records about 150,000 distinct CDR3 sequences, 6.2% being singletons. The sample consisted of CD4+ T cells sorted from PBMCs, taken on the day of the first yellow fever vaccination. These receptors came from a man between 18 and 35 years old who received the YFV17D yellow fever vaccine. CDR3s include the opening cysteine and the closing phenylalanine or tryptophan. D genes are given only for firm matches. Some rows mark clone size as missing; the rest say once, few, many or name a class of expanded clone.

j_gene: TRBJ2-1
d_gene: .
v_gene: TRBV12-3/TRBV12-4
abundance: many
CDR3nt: TGTGCCAGCAGTTTAGTAGGGGGACTTTCCAATGAGCAGTTCTTC
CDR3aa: CASSLVGGLSNEQFF

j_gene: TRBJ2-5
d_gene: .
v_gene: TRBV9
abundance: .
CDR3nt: TGTGCCAGCAGCGTAGTTGGAGAGACCCAGTACTTC
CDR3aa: CASSVVGETQYF

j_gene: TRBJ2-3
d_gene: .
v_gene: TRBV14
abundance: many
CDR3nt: TGTGCCAGCAGCCAAGATGTGGCTGGGGCAGATACGCAGTATTTT
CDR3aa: CASSQDVAGADTQYF

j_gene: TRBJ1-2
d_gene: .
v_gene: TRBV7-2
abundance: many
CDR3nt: TGTGCCAGCAGCCCCCCCGGGGGGACCCAAGGGGGCTACACCTTC
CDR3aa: CASSPPGGTQGGYTF

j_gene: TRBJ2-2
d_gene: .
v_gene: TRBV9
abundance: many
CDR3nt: TGTGCCAGCAGCGTAGGCGCTACCGGGGAGCTGTTTTTT
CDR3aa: CASSVGATGELFF

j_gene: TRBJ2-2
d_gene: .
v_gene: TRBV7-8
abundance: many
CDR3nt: TGTGCCAGCAGCGCCGACAGGAACACCGGGGAGCTGTTTTTT
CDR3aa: CASSADRNTGELFF

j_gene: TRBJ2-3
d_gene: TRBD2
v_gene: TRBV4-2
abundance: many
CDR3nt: TGTGCCAGCAGCCAGGGACTAGCGGGGGGTGTCACAGATACGCAGTATTTT
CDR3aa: CASSQGLAGGVTDTQYF

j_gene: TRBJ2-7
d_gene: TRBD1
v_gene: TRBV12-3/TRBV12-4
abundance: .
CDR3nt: TGTGCCAGCAGCCTGGGACAGGATAGTTCCTACGAGCAGTACTTC
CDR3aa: CASSLGQDSSYEQYF

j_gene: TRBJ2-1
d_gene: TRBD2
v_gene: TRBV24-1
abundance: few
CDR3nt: TGTGCCACCAGTGATAGTGGCGGGACTAGCGGGGGGGGAGAGTACAATGAGCAGTTCTTC
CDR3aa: CATSDSGGTSGGGEYNEQFF

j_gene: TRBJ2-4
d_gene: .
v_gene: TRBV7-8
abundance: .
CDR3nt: TGTGCCAGCAGCCCTCGCAGCCGGGAAAGAGAAACCAAAAACATTCAGTACTTC
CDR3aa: CASSPRSRERETKNIQYF

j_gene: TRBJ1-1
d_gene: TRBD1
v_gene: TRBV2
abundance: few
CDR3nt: TGTGCCAGAGACAGGGTGAACACTGAAGCTTTCTTT
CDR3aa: CARDRVNTEAFF

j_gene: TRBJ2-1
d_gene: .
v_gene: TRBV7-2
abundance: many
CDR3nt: TGTGCCAGCAGCTTAATGGCAGTATACAATGAGCAGTTCTTC
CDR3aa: CASSLMAVYNEQFF

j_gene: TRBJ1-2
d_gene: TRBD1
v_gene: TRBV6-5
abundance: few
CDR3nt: TGTGCCAGCATTCCAACAGGGGGCGGGGCACGCTACACCTTC
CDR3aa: CASIPTGGGARYTF

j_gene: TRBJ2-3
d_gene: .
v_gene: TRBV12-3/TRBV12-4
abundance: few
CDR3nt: TGTGCCAGCAGTTTAGCCCCCGTTGGGAGCACAGATACGCAGTATTTT
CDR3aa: CASSLAPVGSTDTQYF

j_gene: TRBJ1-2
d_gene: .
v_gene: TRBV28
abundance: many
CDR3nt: TGTGCCAGCAGTTTTGAAGGGGGATACACCTTC
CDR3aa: CASSFEGGYTF

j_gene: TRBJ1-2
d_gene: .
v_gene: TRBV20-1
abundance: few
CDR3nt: TGCAGTGCTCCCCCTAACCTAAACTATGGCTACACCTTC
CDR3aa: CSAPPNLNYGYTF

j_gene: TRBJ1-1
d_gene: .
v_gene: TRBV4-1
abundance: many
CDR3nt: TGCGCCAGCGGACCTCAGGGACTGAACACTGAAGCTTTCTTT
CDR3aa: CASGPQGLNTEAFF

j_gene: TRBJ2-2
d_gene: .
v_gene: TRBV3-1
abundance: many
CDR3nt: TGTGCCAGCAGCCAACCGACAGGATCGGCGAACACCGGGGAGCTGTTTTTT
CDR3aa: CASSQPTGSANTGELFF

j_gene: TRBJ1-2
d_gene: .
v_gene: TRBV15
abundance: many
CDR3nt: TGTGCCACCAGCAGACGAGTCCCGGAATATGGCTACACCTTC
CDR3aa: CATSRRVPEYGYTF

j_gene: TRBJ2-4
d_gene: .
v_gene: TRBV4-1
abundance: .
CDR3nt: TGCGCCAGCAGCCCCCTGGTGACAGCCAAAAACATTCAGTACTTC
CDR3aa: CASSPLVTAKNIQYF

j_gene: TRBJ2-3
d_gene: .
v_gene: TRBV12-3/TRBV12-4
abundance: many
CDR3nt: TGTGCCAGCAGTTCCCCCGTAACAGATACGCAGTATTTT
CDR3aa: CASSSPVTDTQYF

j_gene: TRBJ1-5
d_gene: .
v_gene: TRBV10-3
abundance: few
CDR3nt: TGTGCCATCAGTGAGTTGGGGGTAGGACGCAATCAGCCCCAGCATTTT
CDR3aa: CAISELGVGRNQPQHF

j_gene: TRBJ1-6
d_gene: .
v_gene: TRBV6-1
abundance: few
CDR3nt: TGTGCCAGCAGTGAAAACCCACTTAAGTCACCCCTCCACTTT
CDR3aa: CASSENPLKSPLHF

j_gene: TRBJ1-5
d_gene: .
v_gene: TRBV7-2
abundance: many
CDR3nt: TGTGCCAGCAGCTCCGACATTCATAGCAATCAGCCCCAGCATTTT
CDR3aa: CASSSDIHSNQPQHF

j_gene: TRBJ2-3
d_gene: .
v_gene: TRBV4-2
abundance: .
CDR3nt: TGTGCCAGCAGCCAAGATGTGGTCCCATCGCAGTATTTT
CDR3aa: CASSQDVVPSQYF

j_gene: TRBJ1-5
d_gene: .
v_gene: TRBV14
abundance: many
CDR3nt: TGTGCCAGCAGCCGAGACAGGAAGGAGTATAGCAATCAGCCCCAGCATTTT
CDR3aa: CASSRDRKEYSNQPQHF

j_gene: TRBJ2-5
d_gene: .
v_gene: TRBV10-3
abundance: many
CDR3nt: TGTGCCATCAGTGAGTCGCCGGAAGAGACCCAGTACTTC
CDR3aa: CAISESPEETQYF